This passage covers 27 T cell receptor beta chains from one sample sequenced in a study of a mutant IDH1 vaccine in newly diagnosed glioma. Sequencing used immunoSEQ multiplex PCR; TCRdb keeps in-frame clones, though not all of them. This table has 37,000 or so clones, about four fifths appearing once. Time point indicated: week 5, during vaccination. Topical imiquimod accompanied each vaccine dose, which consisted of 300 ug of mutant IDH1 20-mer peptide. These receptors are not linked to any known antigen. The sequencing here drew on PBMCs, taken from a glioma patient whose treatment included an IDH1 peptide vaccine. These receptors originate from a man aged 25 to 45 with glioma.

The V and J genes are TRBV2 and TRBJ2-7; D is unresolved. Germline CDR1 reads SNHLY; CDR2 reads FYNNEI. The CDR3 sequence is 14 residues long. Trimming cost V 1 base and J 2 bases, with 9 bases left between them. The CDR3 is CASSEGPAPYEQYF. Here the CDR3 DNA reads TGTGCCAGCAGTGAAGGGCCCGCCCCCTACGAGCAGTACTTC.

This sequence joins TRBV2 and TRBJ1-2; D uncertain. V was shortened by 0 bases and J by 5 bases, with 7 bases between the two germline ends. The CDR3 has 13 residues. The germline CDR1 and CDR2 sequences are SNHLY and FYNNEI. CDR3 loop: CASSEAQTYGYTF. DNA for the CDR3: TGTGCCAGCAGTGAAGCGCAGACGTATGGCTACACCTTC.

CDR3 sequence reads: CASSPTGLDETQYF. The DNA for the CDR3 is TGTGCCAGCAGCCCGACAGGGCTTGACGAGACCCAGTACTTC. V and J are TRBV11-2 and TRBJ2-5; 7 nucleotides line up with TRBD1. The CDR3 is 14 residues long. Germline V gene lookup returns CDR1 SGHAT and CDR2 FQNNGV. Trimming at V came to 5 bases and at J to 5 bases, leaving 8 bases not matched to a gene.

The chain couples TRBV7-8 to TRBJ2-2; D not certain. V was pared by 5 bases and J by 8 bases, with 9 bases between. Per germline, CDR1 SGHVS and CDR2 FQNEAQ. The CDR3 covers 12 residues. This CDR3 reads CASSVTLGELFF. In DNA form, the CDR3 reads TGTGCCAGCAGCGTGACATTGGGGGAGCTGTTTTTT.

V gene TRBV15 combines with J gene TRBJ2-7; D is unresolved. Trimming stripped 3 bases from V and 7 bases from J, with 16 bases between. Germline CDR1 and CDR2: LNHNV and YYDKDF (reference sequence). There are 14 residues in the CDR3. CDR3 sequence: CATSSKFLPVEQYF. The CDR3 DNA follows: TGTGCCACCAGCAGCAAATTCTTGCCGGTGGAGCAGTACTTC.

The V and J genes are TRBV6-5 and TRBJ2-7, with 9 bases lining up with TRBD1. CDR3 length: 15 amino acids. Unmatched junction bases numbered 0, after V lost 0 bases and J lost 0 bases. CDR1 is MNHEY, CDR2 SVGAGI, per germline. The CDR3 reads CASSYSTGGSYEQYF. The CDR3 DNA reads as TGTGCCAGCAGTTACTCGACAGGGGGCTCCTACGAGCAGTACTTC.

The chain uses TRBV10-2 and TRBJ1-5; TRBD1 aligns across 8 bases. Germline CDR1 and CDR2: WSHSY and SAAADI. The CDR3 contains 18 residues. Losses at the gene ends were 10 bases for V and 0 bases for J; bases not matched to a gene: 17. CDR3 in amino acids: CATIVQGQGWHSNQPQHF. The CDR3 bases are TGCGCCACCATCGTGCAAGGACAGGGTTGGCATAGCAATCAGCCCCAGCATTTT.

The chain joins TRBV5-4 to TRBJ2-7; the D gene is possibly TRBD1 (6 bases). Germline values: CDR1 SGHNT, CDR2 YYREEE (reference sequence). With 4 bases removed from V and 2 bases from J, the gap between germline ends came to 13 bases. The CDR3 extends over 14 amino acids. CDR3 sequence: CASSLRTDAYEQYF. CDR3 sequence (DNA): TGTGCCAGCAGCCTCAGGACAGACGCCTACGAGCAGTACTTC.

This clone was picked up a small number of times. The DNA of the CDR3 is TGCGCCAGCAGCCTGGAAGGGGTAGGGACTGAAGCTTTCTTT. This gives the protein CASSLEGVGTEAFF. The chain employs TRBV4-1 and TRBJ1-1; tentative D call: TRBD1 (5 bases). The germline CDR1 and CDR2 sequences are MGHRA and YSYEKL. CDR3 length equals 14 residues. V was pared by 4 bases and J by 5 bases, with 14 bases between.

V and J are TRBV4-3 and TRBJ1-5, with a possible D match to TRBD1 (6 bases). Germline V gives CDR1 LGHNA, CDR2 YSLEER. The length of the CDR3 is 16 residues. The V gene lost 0 bases and the J gene lost 4 bases, with 13 bases spanning the gap. CDR3 region: CASSQDWAGVNQPQHF. CDR3 DNA sequence: TGCGCCAGCAGCCAAGATTGGGCAGGGGTAAATCAGCCCCAGCATTTT.

The chain uses TRBV7-9 and TRBJ2-2; the D call may be TRBD1 or TRBD2 (5 bases each). Germline V CDR1 and CDR2: SEHNR, FQNEAQ (reference sequence). Trimming took off 5 bases at V and 7 bases at J, with 20 bases between the two ends. This CDR3 is 16 amino acids long. The CDR3 nucleotides read TGTGCCAGCAGCAAAAGAACCGGGACGGTCATCGGGGAGCTGTTTTTT. Translation gives CASSKRTGTVIGELFF.

The V gene is TRBV7-9, the J gene TRBJ2-1, with 7 nucleotides matching TRBD2. J was trimmed by 6 bases and V by 5 bases; bases with no gene match: 13. CDR3 length: 16 amino acids. Germline V lookup: CDR1 SEHNR, CDR2 FQNEAQ (reference sequence). The CDR3 DNA sequence: TGTGCCAGCAGCCCCCCCACAGCGGGGTTTAGCAATGAGCAGTTCTTC. Encoded protein: CASSPPTAGFSNEQFF.

This clone occurred once. The CDR3 reads CSVERVEAFF. CDR3 sequence (DNA): TGCAGCGTTGAACGAGTAGAAGCTTTCTTT. The V gene is TRBV29-1, the J gene TRBJ1-1; D not resolved. This CDR3 contains 10 residues. The germline V and J ends were trimmed by 2 bases and 8 bases, with 6 bases remaining between them. Germline V gene lookup returns CDR1 SQVTM and CDR2 ANQGSEA.

This chain connects TRBV27 to TRBJ2-7; 10 bases agree with TRBD1. Germline values: CDR1 MNHEY, CDR2 SMNVEV (reference sequence). Germline trimming cut 4 bases from V and 7 bases from J; bases unmatched to any gene: 4. This CDR3 region has 13 residues. The CDR3 DNA follows: TGTGCCAGCAGTTACGACAGGGGGCGGGAGCAGTACTTC. Translated, it gives CASSYDRGREQYF.

V is TRBV7-8 and J is TRBJ2-6; D not resolved. The CDR3 loop spans 15 amino acids. Between the trimmed V and J ends, which lost 2 bases and 2 bases, there was a span of 7 bases. CDR1 is SGHVS, CDR2 FQNEAQ, per germline. The DNA for the CDR3 is TGTGCCAGCAGCTTACATTGGGCTGGGGCCAACGTCCTGACTTTC. Translating it yields CASSLHWAGANVLTF.

V usage is TRBV10-3 and J usage is TRBJ1-5; D gene ambiguous. The CDR3 runs to 18 residues. The germline V gene encodes CDR1 ENHRY and CDR2 SYGVKD. Between the trimmed V and J ends, which lost 0 bases and 2 bases, there was a span of 17 bases. CDR3 amino acids: CAISESGSGFTGNQPQHF. The CDR3 coding sequence is TGTGCCATCAGTGAGTCCGGCTCGGGTTTTACGGGCAATCAGCCCCAGCATTTT.

This clone has a handful of counts. The chain combines TRBV5-1 with TRBJ1-3; D remains ambiguous. The CDR3 spans 16 residues. V was clipped by 0 bases and J by 0 bases, with 10 bases between them. Germline CDR1 and CDR2: SGHRS and YFSETQ. This chain's CDR3 is CASSLDSFYSGNTIYF. The CDR3 nucleotides are TGCGCCAGCAGCTTGGACAGCTTTTACTCTGGAAACACCATATATTTT.

The V gene is TRBV6-6, the J gene TRBJ1-1; 7 nucleotides line up with TRBD1. There are 15 residues in the CDR3. V trimming: 2 bases; J trimming: 0 bases; junction bases outside the gene matches: 3. In germline, CDR1 is MNHNY, CDR2 SVGAGI (reference sequence). CDR3 residues: CASSYRQGLNTEAFF. As DNA, the CDR3 is TGTGCCAGCAGTTACCGACAGGGTCTGAACACTGAAGCTTTCTTT.

This sequence joins TRBV10-3 and TRBJ2-3, with TRBD1 matching over 9 bases. Unmatched junction bases numbered 2, after V lost 1 base and J lost 0 bases. Germline V CDR1 and CDR2: ENHRY, SYGVKD. The CDR3 extends over 16 amino acids. CDR3 amino acids: CAISELGQGSTDTQYF. Written as DNA, the CDR3 is TGTGCCATCAGTGAGTTAGGACAGGGGAGCACAGATACGCAGTATTTT.

This rearrangement joins TRBV7-8 to TRBJ2-7; D perhaps matches TRBD2 (5 bases). From germline, CDR1 is SGHVS and CDR2 FQNEAQ. The ends were cut back, 5 bases at V and 5 bases at J, with 16 bases in the middle. The CDR3 loop spans 14 amino acids. The CDR3 here is CASSPRAVGNEQYF. For the CDR3, the DNA is TGTGCCAGCAGCCCGAGGGCCGTAGGCAACGAGCAGTACTTC. Looking up the rest from reference TRBV7-8 and TRBJ2-7 gives the full variable domain: GAGVSQSPRYKVAKRGQDVALRCDPISGHVSLFWYQQALGQGPEFLTYFQNEAQLDKSGLPSDRFFAERPEGSVSTLKIQRTQQEDSAVYLCASSPRAVGNEQYFGPGTRLTVT.

This rearrangement joins TRBV6-5 to TRBJ1-2; TRBD1 agrees at 7 bases. The CDR3 extends over 14 amino acids. Trimming took 2 bases from V and 5 from J; bases not matched to a gene: 5. The germline gives CDR1 MNHEY, CDR2 SVGAGI. DNA of the CDR3: TGTGCCAGCAGTTACGGCAGGGGGGTATATGGCTACACCTTC. This gives the protein CASSYGRGVYGYTF.

J is TRBJ1-4 and V is TRBV4-1, with 8 nucleotides matching TRBD1. CDR3 length equals 19 residues. V dropped 3 bases and J dropped 4; count of bases not matched to a gene: 16. CDR1 and CDR2 (germline): MGHRA, YSYEKL. The CDR3, as DNA: TGCGCCAGCAGCCAGGCTCTCGTGGGGACAGGCCTCATTAATGAAAAACTGTTTTTT. Amino acid sequence: CASSQALVGTGLINEKLFF.

This clone was counted a few times. The J gene is TRBJ1-2, the V gene TRBV30; D is unclear. This CDR3 has 13 residues. CDR1 is GTSNPN and CDR2 is SVGIG in the germline V gene (reference sequence). The germline V and J ends were trimmed by 2 bases and 3 bases, with 10 bases remaining between them. Here the CDR3 DNA reads TGTGCCTGGAGTCCACACGGGGACTATGGCTACACCTTC. Its protein is CAWSPHGDYGYTF.

The V gene is TRBV4-1, the J gene TRBJ1-5; TRBD1 agrees at 7 bases. Germline CDR1 is MGHRA and CDR2 is YSYEKL. The CDR3 totals 17 residues. Unmatched junction bases numbered 7, after V lost 0 bases and J lost 2 bases. CDR3 in amino acids: CASSQEGGGAGNQPQHF. CDR3 DNA: TGCGCCAGCAGCCAAGAGGGAGGGGGCGCAGGCAATCAGCCCCAGCATTTT.

The CDR3 protein is CASSYSTAGDQETQYF. As DNA, the CDR3 is TGTGCCAGCAGTTACTCGACGGCAGGAGATCAAGAGACCCAGTACTTC. This sequence joins TRBV6-5 and TRBJ2-5; D remains ambiguous. Germline CDR1 MNHEY, CDR2 SVGAGI. CDR3 size: 16 residues. V was clipped by 0 bases and J by 2 bases, with 13 bases between them.

This clone was observed a few times. The chain couples TRBV7-8 to TRBJ2-7, with D maybe TRBD1 (5 bases). This CDR3 has 17 amino acids. V was trimmed by 1 base and J by 0 bases, leaving 16 bases between them. Germline CDR1 and CDR2: SGHVS and FQNEAQ. CDR3 in amino acids: CASSLVGLAGISYEQYF. As DNA, the CDR3 is TGTGCCAGCAGCTTAGTCGGCCTCGCAGGGATCTCCTACGAGCAGTACTTC.

This clone was found a few times. The V and J genes are TRBV4-3 and TRBJ2-1, with D possibly called TRBD1 or TRBD2 (5 bases each). Germline-derived CDR1 and CDR2 are LGHNA and YSLEER. This CDR3 is built from 16 residues. Deletions cut 2 bases from V and 8 bases from J, with 19 bases between. Here the CDR3 DNA reads TGCGCCAGCAGCCAAAGTTCCGGGACCCCGGGCGATGAGCAGTTCTTC. Protein product: CASSQSSGTPGDEQFF.